Included here is one TCR beta chain sequence, with context. Use of 60 Vbeta and 13 Jbeta primers characterized the PCR. Clones were sequenced by immunoSEQ multiplex PCR, and TCRdb holds only the in-frame ones, with some missing. Seen here are about 120,000 clones, roughly 79% observed once, and the top ten hold roughly 3.9%. The data were obtained in a study of cytomegalovirus exposure and HLA in healthy donors. The germline V gene has CDR1 MRHNA and CDR2 SNTAGT. The length of the CDR3 is 16 residues. The junction had 9 bases not matched to a gene; V was cut back by 4 bases and J by 8 bases. The sequence was obtained from a woman in her 30s in good health and CMV-seronegative. The rearrangement joins TRBV6-4 to TRBJ2-1; TRBD1 matches at 12 bases. The sample consisted of PBMCs. In nucleotides, the CDR3 is TGTGCCAGCAGTGTTACCGGGACAGGGGGCTTCGATGAGCAGTTCTTC. This translates into CASSVTGTGGFDEQFF.